The T cell receptor (beta chain) under discussion was sequenced for a study of blood T cell repertoires in COVID-19. Across the study: Samples representing acute and convalescent COVID-19 were sourced from the United States, Italy and Spain. Nucleic acid was either cDNA or gDNA, and it came from T cells, B-cell-depleted T cells, or PBMCs.

In the authors' workflow: Counts of nucleated cells, estimated from reference gene primer amplification, were obtained. The repertoire was sequenced with immunoSEQ multiplex PCR; TCRdb's copy has only in-frame clones and lacks some. The V and J calls and clone size come from that table; D and trimming were worked out from the DNA. This table has 180,000 or so clones, just over 85% appearing once. The CDR3 is 15 residues long. V gave up 7 bases and J gave up 0 bases; unmatched junction bases: 4. Germline values: CDR1 MDHEN, CDR2 SYDVKM. This clone was picked up a small number of times. The receptor was isolated from a man in his sixties with acute or convalescent COVID-19. The source material was peripheral blood. The chain joins TRBV28 to TRBJ2-2; 8 nucleotides align to TRBD2. The CDR3 DNA sequence: TGTGCCAGCAAAGCTAGCGGGCCGAACACCGGGGAGCTGTTTTTT. Amino acids: CASKASGPNTGELFF.